The 10 T cell receptor beta chains reported below all come from one sample, sequenced in a study of shared clonotypes between healthy human individuals. CD45RO-negative cells were positively selected for CCR7, leaving out terminally differentiated effector memory CD45RA+ cells. The table came from immunoSEQ multiplex PCR; TCRdb's copy has only in-frame clones and leaves some out. The repertoire holds some 1,900,000 clones, approximately 95% seen once, with approximately 1.2% in the top ten. Sample: naive CD8+ T cells sorted from blood. The receptors derive from a man younger than 30 in good health.

Comment on this clone: Other DNA sequences from this sample encode an identical CDR3 as well. The gene calls are TRBV4-1 and TRBJ2-7; weak D call: TRBD1 (5 bases). CDR1 and CDR2 from the germline V gene are MGHRA and YSYEKL. The germline V and J ends were trimmed by 4 bases and 3 bases, with 10 bases remaining between them. The CDR3 covers 13 residues. The DNA for the CDR3 is TGCGCCAGCAGCCCATATCAGGGCTACGAGCAGTACTTC. This gives the protein CASSPYQGYEQYF.

V gene TRBV4-3 combines with J gene TRBJ1-1; D is uncertain. The CDR3 covers 15 residues. The ends were cut back, 4 bases at V and 0 bases at J, with 12 bases in the middle. The germline CDR1 and CDR2 sequences are LGHNA and YSLEER. CDR3 nucleotide sequence: TGCGCCAGCAGCCGGATCCTGGACGTGAACACTGAAGCTTTCTTT. Amino acids: CASSRILDVNTEAFF.

As concerns this clone: The junction shows a germline mismatch at one end, possibly a read error. The chain uses TRBV7-7 and TRBJ2-5; D might be TRBD2 (6 bases). There are 14 residues in the CDR3. Germline V gene sequence: CDR1 SSHAT, CDR2 FNYEAQ (reference sequence). Written as DNA, the CDR3 is TGTGCTAGCAGCCGGGTCCCCCGGGGGGAGACCCAGTACTTC. This encodes CASSRVPRGETQYF.

Worth noting for this clone: Other DNA sequences in the sample encode the same CDR3. The chain is built from TRBV11-2 and TRBJ2-7, with unresolved D. Germline values: CDR1 SGHAT, CDR2 FQNNGV. Trimming left V 2 bases short and J 3 bases short, with 5 bases between. The CDR3 is 12 amino acids. CDR3 DNA sequence: TGTGCCAGCAGCTTATCGGGCTACGAGCAGTACTTC. Translation: CASSLSGYEQYF. Full variable domain (outside the CDR3, taken from reference TRBV11-2 and TRBJ2-7): EAGVAQSPRYKIIEKRQSVAFWCNPISGHATLYWYQQILGQGPKLLIQFQNNGVVDDSQLPKDRFSAERLKGVDSTLKIQPAKLEDSAVYLCASSLSGYEQYFGPGTRLTVT.

With respect to this clone: The same CDR3 can be traced to other DNA sequences in this sample. The chain uses TRBV20-1 and TRBJ2-3; D is unresolved. V was cut by 1 base and J by 4 bases, with 3 bases left in between. The germline V gene encodes CDR1 DFQATT and CDR2 SNEGSKA (reference sequence). The CDR3 spans 11 residues. Here the CDR3 DNA reads TGCAGTGCTAGAGTTCCAGATACGCAGTATTTT. Translating gives CSARVPDTQYF.

The chain is built from TRBV6-5 and TRBJ2-5; TRBD2 is a possible D gene (5 bases). Germline V CDR1 and CDR2: MNHEY, SVGAGI. Trimming pared 2 bases from V and 3 bases from J, leaving 16 bases between. CDR3 length: 16 residues. CDR3: CASSYTGLMGEETQYF. CDR3 coding DNA: TGTGCCAGCAGTTACACCGGGTTAATGGGAGAAGAGACCCAGTACTTC.

The chain employs TRBV7-8 and TRBJ2-5; TRBD2 might be the D (6 bases). Germline V gene sequence: CDR1 SGHVS, CDR2 FQNEAQ. This CDR3 contains 16 residues. V lost 1 base and J lost 0, with 12 bases in between. CDR3 sequence: CASSLGGGAYQETQYF. In DNA, the CDR3 is TGTGCCAGCAGCTTAGGGGGCGGGGCGTACCAAGAGACCCAGTACTTC.

The chain combines TRBV4-1 with TRBJ2-5; D gene ambiguous. V dropped 0 bases and J dropped 5 bases, with 4 bases sitting between them. Per the germline V gene, CDR1 is MGHRA and CDR2 is YSYEKL. The CDR3 has 12 residues. CDR3 in DNA: TGCGCCAGCAGCCAAGATACCGAGACCCAGTACTTC. It translates to CASSQDTETQYF.

CDR3 sequence: CASSFYPETDTEAFF. CDR3 DNA: TGTGCCAGCAGTTTTTATCCGGAGACTGACACTGAAGCTTTCTTT. This chain joins TRBV27 and TRBJ1-1; the D is unclear. Germline V gene sequence: CDR1 MNHEY, CDR2 SMNVEV (reference sequence). The V end was cut by 3 bases, the J end by 3 bases, with 14 bases between. CDR3 length: 15 residues.

This clone has just one count. The chain links TRBV5-7 to TRBJ2-7; tentative D call: TRBD2 (6 bases). TRBV5-7 is recorded as an ORF, its role being uncertain. The CDR3 runs to 17 residues. V was cut by 1 base and J by 4 bases, with 21 bases left in between. CDR3 region: CASSLLIGLSRLYEQYF. The CDR3 DNA reads as TGTGCCAGCAGCTTGCTCATAGGACTATCTCGTCTATACGAGCAGTACTTC.